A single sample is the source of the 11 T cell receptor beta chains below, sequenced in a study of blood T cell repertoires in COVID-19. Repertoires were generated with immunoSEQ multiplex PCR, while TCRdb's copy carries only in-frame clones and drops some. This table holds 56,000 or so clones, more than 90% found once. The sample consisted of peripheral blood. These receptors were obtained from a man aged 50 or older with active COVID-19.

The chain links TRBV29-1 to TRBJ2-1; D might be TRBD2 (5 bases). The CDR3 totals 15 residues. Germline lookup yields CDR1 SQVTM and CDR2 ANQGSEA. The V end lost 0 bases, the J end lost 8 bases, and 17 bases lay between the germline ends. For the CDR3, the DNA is TGCAGCGTTGAAGACTCGGGGTCGACGGTCCATGAGCAGTTCTTC. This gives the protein CSVEDSGSTVHEQFF.

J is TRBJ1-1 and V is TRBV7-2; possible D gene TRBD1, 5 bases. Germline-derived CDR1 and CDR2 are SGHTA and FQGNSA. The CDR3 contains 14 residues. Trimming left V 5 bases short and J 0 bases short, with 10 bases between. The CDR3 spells CASSIRQMNTEAFF. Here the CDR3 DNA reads TGTGCCAGCAGCATAAGACAGATGAACACTGAAGCTTTCTTT. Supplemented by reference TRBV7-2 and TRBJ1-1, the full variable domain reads GAGVSQSPSNKVTEKGKDVELRCDPISGHTALYWYRQSLGQGLEFLIYFQGNSAPDKSGLPSDRFSAERTGGSVSTLTIQRTQQEDSAVYLCASSIRQMNTEAFFGQGTRLTVV.

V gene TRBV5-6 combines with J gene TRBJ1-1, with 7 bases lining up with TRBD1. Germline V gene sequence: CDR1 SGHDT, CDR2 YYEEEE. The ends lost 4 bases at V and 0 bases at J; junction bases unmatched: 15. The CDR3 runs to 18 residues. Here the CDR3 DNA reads TGTGCCAGCAGCCCACGACAGGGAGTTTTGTTCATGAACACTGAAGCTTTCTTT. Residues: CASSPRQGVLFMNTEAFF.

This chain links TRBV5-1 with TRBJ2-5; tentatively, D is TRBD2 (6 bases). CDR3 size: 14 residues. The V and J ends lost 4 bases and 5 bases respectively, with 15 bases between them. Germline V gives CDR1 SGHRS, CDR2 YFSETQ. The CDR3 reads CASSQWGVGETQYF. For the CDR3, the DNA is TGCGCCAGCAGCCAATGGGGGGTTGGGGAGACCCAGTACTTC.

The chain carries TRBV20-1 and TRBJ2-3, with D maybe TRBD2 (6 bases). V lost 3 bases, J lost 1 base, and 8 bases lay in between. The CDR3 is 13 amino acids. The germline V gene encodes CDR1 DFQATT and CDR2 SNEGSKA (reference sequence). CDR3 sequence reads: CSASASGTDTQYF. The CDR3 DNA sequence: TGCAGTGCTAGTGCTAGCGGCACAGATACGCAGTATTTT.

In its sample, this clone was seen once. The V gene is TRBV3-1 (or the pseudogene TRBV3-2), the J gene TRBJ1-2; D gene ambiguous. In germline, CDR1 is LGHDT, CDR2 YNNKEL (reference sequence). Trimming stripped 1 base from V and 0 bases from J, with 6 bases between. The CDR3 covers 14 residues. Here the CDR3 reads CASSQGAPNYGYTF. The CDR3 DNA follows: TGTGCCAGCAGCCAAGGCGCGCCTAACTATGGCTACACCTTC.

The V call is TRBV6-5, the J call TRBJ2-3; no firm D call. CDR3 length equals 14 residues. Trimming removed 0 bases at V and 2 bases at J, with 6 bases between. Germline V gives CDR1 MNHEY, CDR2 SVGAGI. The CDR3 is CASSYSFFTDTQYF. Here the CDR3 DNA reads TGTGCCAGCAGTTACTCTTTCTTCACAGATACGCAGTATTTT.

This CDR3 is CASSQDPPGTGLGNTEAFF. The CDR3, as DNA: TGCGCCAGCAGCCAAGATCCGCCCGGGACAGGGTTGGGGAACACTGAAGCTTTCTTT. This chain joins TRBV4-3 and TRBJ1-1; 9 bases align to TRBD1. Germline CDR1 and CDR2: LGHNA and YSLEER. The CDR3 has 19 residues. Unmatched junction bases numbered 12, after V lost 0 bases and J lost 1 base.

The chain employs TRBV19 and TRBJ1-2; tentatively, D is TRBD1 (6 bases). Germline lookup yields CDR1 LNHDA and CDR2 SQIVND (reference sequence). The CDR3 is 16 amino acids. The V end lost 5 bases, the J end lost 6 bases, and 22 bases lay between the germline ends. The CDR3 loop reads CASSPFVGGRVNGYTF. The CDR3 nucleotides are TGTGCCAGTAGTCCCTTCGTGGGGGGGCGCGTCAATGGCTACACCTTC.

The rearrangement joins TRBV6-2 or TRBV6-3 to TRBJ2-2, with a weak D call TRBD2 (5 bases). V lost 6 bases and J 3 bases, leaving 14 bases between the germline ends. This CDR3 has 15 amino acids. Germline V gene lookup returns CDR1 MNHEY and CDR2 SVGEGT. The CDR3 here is CASSLEGIHTGELFF. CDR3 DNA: TGTGCCAGCAGCCTAGAGGGAATTCACACCGGGGAGCTGTTTTTT.

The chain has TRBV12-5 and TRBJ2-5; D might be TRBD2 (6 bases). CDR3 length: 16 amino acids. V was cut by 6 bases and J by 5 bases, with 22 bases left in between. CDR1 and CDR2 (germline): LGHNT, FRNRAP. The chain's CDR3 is CASGAPGERFRETQYF. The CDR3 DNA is TGTGCTAGTGGAGCGCCGGGAGAGAGGTTTCGCGAGACCCAGTACTTC. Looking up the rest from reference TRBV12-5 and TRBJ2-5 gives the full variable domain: DARVTQTPRHKVTEMGQEVTMRCQPILGHNTVFWYRQTMMQGLELLAYFRNRAPLDDSGMPKDRFSAEMPDATLATLKIQPSEPRDSAVYFCASGAPGERFRETQYFGPGTRLLVL.